This TCR beta chain stems from a study of T cell changes during pregnancy in multiple sclerosis. TCRdb's table, derived via immunoSEQ multiplex PCR, lists solely in-frame clones and lacks some. This table has fewer than 140,000 clones, under 95% appearing once. Trimming stripped 10 bases from V and 2 bases from J, with 18 bases between. CDR1 and CDR2 (germline): SNHLY, FYNNEI. The CDR3 loop spans 14 amino acids. The receptor was derived from a female donor with multiple sclerosis, enrolled in a pregnancy study. Material: peripheral blood, obtained after pregnancy. The V gene is TRBV2, the J gene TRBJ2-7; a weak D match, TRBD2 (6 bases). The CDR3 DNA sequence: TGTGCCACCAAAAAGGAGGGTCCGACCTACGAGCAGTACTTC. Protein product: CATKKEGPTYEQYF.